The 2 T cell receptor beta chains below all came from one sample that was sequenced in a study of cytomegalovirus exposure and HLA in healthy donors. The PCR made use of 60 Vbeta and 13 Jbeta primers. Clones were read by immunoSEQ multiplex PCR, and TCRdb kept only the in-frame ones, dropping some. The profile shows 90,000 to 140,000 clones, approximately 11% of them singletons. Sequencing was done on a sample of PBMCs. The receptors come from a middle-aged man in good health and CMV-seropositive.

The CDR3 DNA reads as TGCGCCAGCAGCCGACGGTCAGGGGAACGGGGCTACGAGCAGTACTTC. It yields the protein CASSRRSGERGYEQYF. The rearrangement uses TRBV5-1 and TRBJ2-7; D possibly corresponds to TRBD1 (6 bases). Germline values: CDR1 SGHRS, CDR2 YFSETQ. The CDR3 totals 16 residues. Trimming took 4 bases from V and 3 from J, leaving 20 bases between them.

The gene calls are TRBV4-1 and TRBJ1-5; D gene ambiguous. The germline V and J ends were trimmed by 0 bases and 7 bases, with 7 bases remaining between them. The CDR3 runs 13 residues. The germline V gene encodes CDR1 MGHRA and CDR2 YSYEKL. For the CDR3, the DNA is TGCGCCAGCAGCCAAGATCTAGGACAGCCCCAGCATTTT. Translation: CASSQDLGQPQHF.